This T cell receptor beta chain was documented in a study of cytotoxic CD8 clonotypes in ibrutinib-treated CLL. At the level of the study: Partial responses numbered roughly 25 and complete responses 2; after a median about 62 months, about 15 stayed remitted and 12 progressed.

This clone was counted between two and nine times. The antigen is undetermined. Notes on the study in general: Baseline clonality, above age-matched healthy donor levels, tracked circulating CD8+ T-cell counts. Public clonotypes proved infrequent, and on treatment they shrank or remained steady.

This table comes from immunoSEQ multiplex PCR, and its TCRdb copy is limited to in-frame clones, with some not included. The table includes some 70,000 clones, about two thirds detected once. The CDR3 is 11 amino acids. V lost 5 bases and J 6 bases, leaving 2 bases between the germline ends. Germline values: CDR1 SNHLY, CDR2 FYNNEI. This chain links TRBV2 with TRBJ1-6, with D unclear. Specimen: PBMCs, collected after 12 months of ibrutinib treatment. This TCR was recovered from a human donor with chronic lymphocytic leukemia. This CDR3 reads CASSSNSPLHF. The CDR3 nucleotides read TGTGCCAGCAGTTCTAATTCACCCCTCCACTTT.